The present entry profiles one TCR beta chain with its context. This clonotype was recorded a few times. The antigen it recognizes is unknown. Base qualities are not provided; no much larger clone lies one nucleotide away. This sample was taken from a study of blood T cells in healthy people across ages (dated by TCRdb to the mid-2010s). For context, the study as a whole: In model experiments, template switching captured roughly one uniquely barcoded TCR beta cDNA molecule for every two T cells. To track age-related changes in TCR beta repertoire diversity, the study relied on deep sequencing normalized with unique cDNA molecular identifiers. The donors were divided into four age groups: young (average 16 years), middle-aged (about 41), aged (approximately 62) and long-lived (roughly 88). To avoid experimental bias, donors of different ages were randomly spread across the sequencing lanes. Two additional independent replicas of 1 million unique cDNA reads from the same blood draw were analyzed for two donors (one aged 18 to 30 and one aged 80 or older).

CDR1 and CDR2, per the germline V gene, are SQVTM and ANQGSEA. Relative to germline, V is 3 bases shorter and J is 5 bases shorter, with 13 bases between their ends. The CDR3 starts with the cysteine, ends with the phenylalanine, and has 13 residues. The sequence is cut down to CDR3 DNA, 39 bases in frame from base 1. Libraries were made using 5' RACE. Sequencing relied on an Illumina HiSeq 2500. A second about 7 to 11 cycle PCR used a sample-barcoded 5' primer and a J-beta primer mix. A template-switch 5' adaptor carrying 12 random nucleotides introduced a unique molecular identifier onto each TCR beta cDNA molecule. At least 2.5 million CDR3-containing paired-end reads were obtained from each sample. The Mint cDNA synthesis kit, primed by a TRBC-specific oligonucleotide, was used to synthesize first-strand cDNA from all RNA. Following uracil-DNA glycosylase treatment, all cDNA underwent a first 18-cycle PCR with the universal primers M1SS and BC2_uni_R. The paper's data handling went like this. For normalization, 1 million high-quality reads, each with a distinct molecular identifier, were randomly selected from each sample. Instead of being binned into consensus sequences, reads with shared molecular identifiers were discarded. MiTCR, run with a Q25 quality threshold and the strictest error-elimination algorithm, handled CDR3 identification, clonotype clustering and error correction. A nonparametric unseen species model with Euler transformation was used to estimate lower-bound total TCR beta diversity. The public reads were reanalyzed by TCRdb: fastp trimming at Q25, MiXCR alignment, in-frame beta chains only. Each entry is one CDR3 protein sequence, shown with its most common DNA and genes. The authors' filters were not applied to this entry. The table for this sample lists roughly 800,000 distinct CDR3 sequences; 50% to 65% of them were counted only once. The ten largest clones add up to 41% of the sample.

Systemically healthy Caucasian individuals from Russia, 39 in total and aged about 6 to 100 years, were included as donors. Each donor gave 8 to 10 milliliters of peripheral blood, collected into EDTA-treated Vacutainer tubes. Ficoll-Paque density-gradient centrifugation was used to isolate PBMCs, with at least 6.5 million per sample. Trizol reagent was used to extract total RNA from PBMCs, with at least 5.5 micrograms per sample. For every donor, flow cytometry on a PBMC aliquot measured the percentage of naive CD45RAhigh/CD27high T cells. What the authors observed across the whole study: Estimates of total diversity based on one million sequenced T cells were regarded as lower bounds and as underestimates. Donor CMV infection status was unknown, potentially confounding age-related changes in expanded clonotypes. The long-lived group showed more naive CD4+ T cells, fewer expanded clones and increased TCR diversity than the aged group, suggesting age selection. Since profiling was done on bulk unsorted PBMCs, naive and antigen-experienced compartments could not be conclusively compared. Observed TCR beta diversity correlated strongly with the percentage of naive T cells measured by flow cytometry. Observed TCR beta diversity per million T cells fell roughly linearly with age, and a significant reduction was already apparent by age approximately 41.

The rearranged segments are TRBV29-1 and TRBJ2-5; perhaps TRBD2 is the D gene, with 5 bases matching. Sample: blood. The clonotype originates from a man older than 75 in good health. The DNA is TGCAGCGTTGATCTTCCGAGGAGGGAGACCCAGTACTTC. Translation gives CSVDLPRRETQYF.